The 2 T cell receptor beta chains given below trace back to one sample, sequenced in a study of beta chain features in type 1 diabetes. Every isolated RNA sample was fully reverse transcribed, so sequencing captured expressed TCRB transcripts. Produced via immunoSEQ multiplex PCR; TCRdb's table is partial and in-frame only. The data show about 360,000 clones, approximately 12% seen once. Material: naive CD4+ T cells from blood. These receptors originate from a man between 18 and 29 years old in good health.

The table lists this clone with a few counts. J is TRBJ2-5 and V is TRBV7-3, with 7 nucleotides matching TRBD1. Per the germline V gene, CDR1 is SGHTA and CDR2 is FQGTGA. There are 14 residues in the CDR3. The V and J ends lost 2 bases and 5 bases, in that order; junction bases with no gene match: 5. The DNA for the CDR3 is TGTGCCAGCAGCTTACAGGGGGTGGGGGAGACCCAGTACTTC. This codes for CASSLQGVGETQYF.

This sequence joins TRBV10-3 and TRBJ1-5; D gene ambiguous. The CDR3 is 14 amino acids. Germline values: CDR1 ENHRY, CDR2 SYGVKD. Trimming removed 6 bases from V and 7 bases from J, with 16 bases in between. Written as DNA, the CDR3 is TGTGCCATCAGGGCGGAGGGCTCGGGGCAGCCCCAGCATTTT. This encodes CAIRAEGSGQPQHF.